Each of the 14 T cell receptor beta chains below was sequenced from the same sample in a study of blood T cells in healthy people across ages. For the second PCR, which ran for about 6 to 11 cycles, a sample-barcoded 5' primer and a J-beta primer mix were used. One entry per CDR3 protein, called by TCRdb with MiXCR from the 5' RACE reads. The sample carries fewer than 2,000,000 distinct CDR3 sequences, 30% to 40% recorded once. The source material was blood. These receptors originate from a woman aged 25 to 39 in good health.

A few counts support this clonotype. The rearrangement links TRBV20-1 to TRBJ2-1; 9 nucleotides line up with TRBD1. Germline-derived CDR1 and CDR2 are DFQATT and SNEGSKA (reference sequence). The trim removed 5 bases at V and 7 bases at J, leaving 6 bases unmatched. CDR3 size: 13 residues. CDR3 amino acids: CSAGDREPNEQFF. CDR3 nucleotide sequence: TGCAGTGCTGGGGACAGGGAACCTAATGAGCAGTTCTTC.

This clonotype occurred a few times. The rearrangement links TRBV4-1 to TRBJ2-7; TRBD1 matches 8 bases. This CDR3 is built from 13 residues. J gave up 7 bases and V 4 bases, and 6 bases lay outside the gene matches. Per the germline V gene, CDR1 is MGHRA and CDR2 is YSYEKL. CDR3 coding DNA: TGCGCCAGCAGCCCCCCCAGGGGGCGAGAGCAGTACTTC. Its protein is CASSPPRGREQYF.

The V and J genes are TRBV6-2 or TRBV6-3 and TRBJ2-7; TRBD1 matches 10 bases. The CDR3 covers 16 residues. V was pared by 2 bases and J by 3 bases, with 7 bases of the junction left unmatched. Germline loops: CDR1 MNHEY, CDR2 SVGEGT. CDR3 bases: TGTGCCAGCAGTTACCCGCCGGACAGGGGGGACTACGAGCAGTACTTC. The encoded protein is CASSYPPDRGDYEQYF.

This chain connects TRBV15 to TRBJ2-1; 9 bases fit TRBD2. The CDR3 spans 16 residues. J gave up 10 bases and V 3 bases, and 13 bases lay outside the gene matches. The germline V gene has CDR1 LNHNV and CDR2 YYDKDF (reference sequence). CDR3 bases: TGTGCCACCAGCAGTCGATTAGCGGGGGCGCGTCAGGAGCAGTTCTTC. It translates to CATSSRLAGARQEQFF.

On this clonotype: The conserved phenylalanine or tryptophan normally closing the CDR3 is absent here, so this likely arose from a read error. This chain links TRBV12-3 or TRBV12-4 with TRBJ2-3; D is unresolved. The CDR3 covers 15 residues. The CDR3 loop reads CASSLRRISTDTQYS. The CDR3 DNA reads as TGCGCCAGCAGTTTAAGGCGAATAAGCACAGATACGCAGTATTCT.

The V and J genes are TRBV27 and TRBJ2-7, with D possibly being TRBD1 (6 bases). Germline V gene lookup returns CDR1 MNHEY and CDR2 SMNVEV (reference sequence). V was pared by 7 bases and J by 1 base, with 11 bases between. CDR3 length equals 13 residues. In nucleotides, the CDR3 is TGTGCCAGCATGGCAGGGGCTTCCTACGAGCAGTACTTC. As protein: CASMAGASYEQYF.

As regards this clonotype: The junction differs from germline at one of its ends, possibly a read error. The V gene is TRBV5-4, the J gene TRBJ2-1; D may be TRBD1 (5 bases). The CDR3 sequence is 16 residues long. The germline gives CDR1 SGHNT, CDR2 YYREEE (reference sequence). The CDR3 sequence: CAGSPTTERSYNEQFF. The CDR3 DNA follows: TGTGCCGGCAGCCCAACGACAGAGCGCTCCTACAATGAGCAGTTCTTC.

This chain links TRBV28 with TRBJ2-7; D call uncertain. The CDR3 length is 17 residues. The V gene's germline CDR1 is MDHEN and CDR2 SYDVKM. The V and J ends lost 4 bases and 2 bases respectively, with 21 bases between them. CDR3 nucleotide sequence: TGTGCCAGCAGTTCCTGTAGGAGCGTGGGGTCCCCCTACGAGCAGTACTTC. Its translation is CASSSCRSVGSPYEQYF.

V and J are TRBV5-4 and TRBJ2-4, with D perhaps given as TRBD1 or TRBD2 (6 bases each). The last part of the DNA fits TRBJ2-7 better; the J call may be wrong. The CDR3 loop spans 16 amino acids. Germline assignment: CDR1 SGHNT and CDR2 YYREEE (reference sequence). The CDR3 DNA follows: TGTGCCAGCAGCTGGAGGGGGGCATTTCCTTTCCACGAGCAGTACTTC. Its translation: CASSWRGAFPFHEQYF.

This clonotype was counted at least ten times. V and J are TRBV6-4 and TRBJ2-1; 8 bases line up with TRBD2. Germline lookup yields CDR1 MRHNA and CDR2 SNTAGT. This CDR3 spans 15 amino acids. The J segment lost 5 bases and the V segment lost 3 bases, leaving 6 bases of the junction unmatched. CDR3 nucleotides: TGTGCCAGCAGTGAGACAGCGGGAGACGACAATGAGCAGTTCTTC. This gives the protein CASSETAGDDNEQFF.

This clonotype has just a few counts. DNA for the CDR3: TGTGCCAGCAGTGAAAACGGCTTGGGGTACCAAGAGACCCAGTACTTC. It is translated as CASSENGLGYQETQYF. V gene TRBV6-1 combines with J gene TRBJ2-5; D remains ambiguous. The CDR3 runs 16 residues. Germline CDR1 reads MNHNS; CDR2 reads SASEGT. Trimming took off 2 bases at V and 0 bases at J, with 13 bases between the two ends.

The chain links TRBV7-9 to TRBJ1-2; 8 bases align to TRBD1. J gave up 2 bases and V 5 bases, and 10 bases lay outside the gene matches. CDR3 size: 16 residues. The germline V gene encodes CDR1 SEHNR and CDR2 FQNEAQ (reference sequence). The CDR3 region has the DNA TGTGCCAGCAGCAGGCCTACGGACAGGGTGAACTATGGCTACACCTTC. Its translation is CASSRPTDRVNYGYTF.

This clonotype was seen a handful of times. DNA of the CDR3: TGTGCCAGCAGCGTGTTAGCGGGGGGAATCTACAATGAGCAGTTCTTC. It codes for CASSVLAGGIYNEQFF. V is TRBV9 and J is TRBJ2-1; 10 positions match TRBD2. Per the germline V gene, CDR1 is SGDLS and CDR2 is YYNGEE. V trimming: 2 bases; J trimming: 3 bases; junction bases outside the gene matches: 5. This CDR3 is built from 16 residues.

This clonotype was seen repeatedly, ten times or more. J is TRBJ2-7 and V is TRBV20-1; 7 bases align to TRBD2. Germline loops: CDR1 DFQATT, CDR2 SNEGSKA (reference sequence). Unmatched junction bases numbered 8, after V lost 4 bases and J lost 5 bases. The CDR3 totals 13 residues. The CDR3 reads CSANRRGGNEQYF. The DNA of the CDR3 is TGCAGTGCTAACCGGCGGGGAGGGAACGAGCAGTACTTC.